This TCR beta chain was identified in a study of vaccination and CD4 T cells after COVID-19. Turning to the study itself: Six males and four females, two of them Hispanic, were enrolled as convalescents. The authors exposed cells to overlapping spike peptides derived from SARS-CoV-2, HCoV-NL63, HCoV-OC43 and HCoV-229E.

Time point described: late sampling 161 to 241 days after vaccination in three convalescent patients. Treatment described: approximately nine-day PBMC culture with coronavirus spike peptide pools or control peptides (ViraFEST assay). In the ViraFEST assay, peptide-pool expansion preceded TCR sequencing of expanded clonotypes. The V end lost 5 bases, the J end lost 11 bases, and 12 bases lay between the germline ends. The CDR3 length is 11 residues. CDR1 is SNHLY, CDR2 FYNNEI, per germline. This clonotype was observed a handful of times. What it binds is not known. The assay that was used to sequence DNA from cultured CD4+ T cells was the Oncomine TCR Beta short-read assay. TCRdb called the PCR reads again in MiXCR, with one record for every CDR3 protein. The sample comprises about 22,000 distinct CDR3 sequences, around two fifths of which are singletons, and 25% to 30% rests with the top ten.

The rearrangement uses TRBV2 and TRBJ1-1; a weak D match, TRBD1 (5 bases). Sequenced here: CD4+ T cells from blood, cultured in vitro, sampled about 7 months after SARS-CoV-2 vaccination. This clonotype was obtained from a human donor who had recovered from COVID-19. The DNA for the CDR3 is TGTGCCAGCAGTTTCAGGGATTCGGCTTTCTTT. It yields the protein CASSFRDSAFF.